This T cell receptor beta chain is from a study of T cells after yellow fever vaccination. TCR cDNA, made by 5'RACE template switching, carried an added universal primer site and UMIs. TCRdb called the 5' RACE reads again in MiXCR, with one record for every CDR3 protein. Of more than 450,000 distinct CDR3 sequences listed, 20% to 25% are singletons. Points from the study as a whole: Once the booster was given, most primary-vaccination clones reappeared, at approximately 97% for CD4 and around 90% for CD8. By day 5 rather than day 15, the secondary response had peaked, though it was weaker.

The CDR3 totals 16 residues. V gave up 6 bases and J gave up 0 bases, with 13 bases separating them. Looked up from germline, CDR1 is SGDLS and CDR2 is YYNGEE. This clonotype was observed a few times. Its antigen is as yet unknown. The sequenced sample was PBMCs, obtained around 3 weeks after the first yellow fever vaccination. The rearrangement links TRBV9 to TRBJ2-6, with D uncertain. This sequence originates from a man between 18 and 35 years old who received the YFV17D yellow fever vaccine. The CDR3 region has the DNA TGTGCCAGCACCGCACGACTGACCTCTGGGGCCAACGTCCTGACTTTC. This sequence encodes CASTARLTSGANVLTF.